This entry concerns a single T cell receptor beta chain. In the source study's methods: Scientists estimated how many nucleated cells there were by amplifying reference gene primers. The method was immunoSEQ multiplex PCR; TCRdb's version includes in-frame clones alone and lacks a portion of them. That table gives V, J and clone size, and the DNA gave D and trimming. The sample carries 300,000 to 400,000 clones, around 91% recorded once. This sample is part of a study of blood T cell repertoires in COVID-19. Study context: Both acute and convalescent COVID-19 samples were obtained from the United States, Italy and Spain. PBMCs, B-cell-depleted T cells, or T cells were the source of the cDNA or gDNA that made up the material.

V lost 4 bases to trimming and J lost 1 base; unmatched junction nucleotides: 23. The germline gives CDR1 LGHDT, CDR2 YNNKEL (reference sequence). This CDR3 has 22 amino acids. The specimen was peripheral blood. The rearrangement joins TRBV3-1 (or the pseudogene TRBV3-2) to TRBJ2-1, with 9 bases aligning to TRBD2. The receptor was isolated from a woman under 30 who had recovered from COVID-19. CDR3: CASSLDTGVGRREGLSYNEQFF. CDR3 nucleotides: TGTGCCAGCAGCCTAGACACAGGGGTAGGAAGGCGGGAGGGCCTTTCCTACAATGAGCAGTTCTTC.